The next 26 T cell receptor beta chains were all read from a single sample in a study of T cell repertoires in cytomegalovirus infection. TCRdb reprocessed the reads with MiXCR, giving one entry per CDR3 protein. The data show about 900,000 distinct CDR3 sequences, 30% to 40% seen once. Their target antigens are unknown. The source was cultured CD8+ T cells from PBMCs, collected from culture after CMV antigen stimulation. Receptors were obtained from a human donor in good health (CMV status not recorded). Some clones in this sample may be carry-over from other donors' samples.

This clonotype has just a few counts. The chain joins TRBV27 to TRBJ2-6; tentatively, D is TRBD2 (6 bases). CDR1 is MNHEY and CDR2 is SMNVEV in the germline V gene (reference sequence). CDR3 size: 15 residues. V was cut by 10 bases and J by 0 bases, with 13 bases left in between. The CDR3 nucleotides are TGTGCCATCAGGGAGGTTATCTCTGGGGCCAACGTCCTGACTTTC. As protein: CAIREVISGANVLTF.

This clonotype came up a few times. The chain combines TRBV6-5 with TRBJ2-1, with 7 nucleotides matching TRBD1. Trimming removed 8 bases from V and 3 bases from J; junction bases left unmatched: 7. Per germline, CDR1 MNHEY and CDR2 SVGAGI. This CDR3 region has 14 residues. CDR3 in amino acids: CASGRQGSYNEQFF. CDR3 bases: TGTGCCAGCGGAAGACAGGGAAGCTACAATGAGCAGTTCTTC.

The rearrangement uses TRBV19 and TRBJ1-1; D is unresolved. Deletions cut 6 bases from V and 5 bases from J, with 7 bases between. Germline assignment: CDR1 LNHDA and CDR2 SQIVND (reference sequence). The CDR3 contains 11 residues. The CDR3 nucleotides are TGTGCCAGTAGGGAGAGGACTGAAGCTTTCTTT. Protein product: CASRERTEAFF.

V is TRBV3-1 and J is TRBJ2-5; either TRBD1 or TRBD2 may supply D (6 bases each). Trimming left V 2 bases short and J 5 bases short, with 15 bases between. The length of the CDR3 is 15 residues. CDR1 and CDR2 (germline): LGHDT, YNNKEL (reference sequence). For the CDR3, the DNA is TGTGCCAGCAGCCAAAGGAGGGGGTCGGTGGAGACCCAGTACTTC. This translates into CASSQRRGSVETQYF.

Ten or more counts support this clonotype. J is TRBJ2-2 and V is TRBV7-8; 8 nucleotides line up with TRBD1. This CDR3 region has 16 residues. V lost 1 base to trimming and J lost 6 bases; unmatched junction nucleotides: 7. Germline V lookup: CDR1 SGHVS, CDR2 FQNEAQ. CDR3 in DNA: TGTGCCAGCAGCTTAGTCTTCAGGGGGCCGGCCGGGGAGCTGTTTTTT. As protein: CASSLVFRGPAGELFF.

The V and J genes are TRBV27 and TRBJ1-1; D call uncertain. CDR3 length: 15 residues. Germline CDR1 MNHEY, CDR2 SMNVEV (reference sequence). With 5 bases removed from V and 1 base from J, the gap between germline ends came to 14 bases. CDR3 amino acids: CASSNPGSGNTEAFF. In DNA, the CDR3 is TGTGCCAGCAGTAACCCCGGAAGTGGGAACACTGAAGCTTTCTTT.

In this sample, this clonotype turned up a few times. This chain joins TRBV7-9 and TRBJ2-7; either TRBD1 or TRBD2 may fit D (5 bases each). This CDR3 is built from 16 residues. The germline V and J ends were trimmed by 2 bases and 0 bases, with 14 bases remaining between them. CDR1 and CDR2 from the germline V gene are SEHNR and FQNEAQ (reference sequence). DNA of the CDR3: TGTGCCAGCAGCTTATACCGAGGGGCAAGCTCCTACGAGCAGTACGTC. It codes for CASSLYRGASSYEQYV.

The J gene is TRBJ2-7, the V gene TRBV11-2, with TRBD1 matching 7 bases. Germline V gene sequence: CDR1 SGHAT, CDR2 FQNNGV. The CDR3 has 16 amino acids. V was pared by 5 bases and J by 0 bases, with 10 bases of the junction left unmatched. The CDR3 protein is CASSPRGGRLSYEQYF. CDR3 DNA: TGTGCCAGCAGCCCTAGAGGGGGCCGACTCTCCTACGAGCAGTACTTC.

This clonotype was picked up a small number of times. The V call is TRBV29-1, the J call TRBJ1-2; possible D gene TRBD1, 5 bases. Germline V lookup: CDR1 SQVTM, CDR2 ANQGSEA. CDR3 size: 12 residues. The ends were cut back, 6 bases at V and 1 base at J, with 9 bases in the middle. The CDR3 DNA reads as TGCAGCGTGTCAGGGCTTAACTATGGCTACACCTTC. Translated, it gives CSVSGLNYGYTF. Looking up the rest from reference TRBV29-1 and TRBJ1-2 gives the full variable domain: SAVISQKPSRDICQRGTSLTIQCQVDSQVTMMFWYRQQPGQSLTLIATANQGSEATYESGFVIDKFPISRPNLTFSTLTVSNMSPEDSSIYLCSVSGLNYGYTFGSGTRLTVV.

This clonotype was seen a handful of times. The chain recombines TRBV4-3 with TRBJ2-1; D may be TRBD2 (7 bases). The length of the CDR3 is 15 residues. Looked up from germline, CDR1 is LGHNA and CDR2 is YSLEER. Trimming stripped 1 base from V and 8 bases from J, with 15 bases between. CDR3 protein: CASSQGGGASYEQFF. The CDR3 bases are TGCGCCAGCAGCCAAGGTGGGGGGGCGTCATATGAGCAGTTCTTC.

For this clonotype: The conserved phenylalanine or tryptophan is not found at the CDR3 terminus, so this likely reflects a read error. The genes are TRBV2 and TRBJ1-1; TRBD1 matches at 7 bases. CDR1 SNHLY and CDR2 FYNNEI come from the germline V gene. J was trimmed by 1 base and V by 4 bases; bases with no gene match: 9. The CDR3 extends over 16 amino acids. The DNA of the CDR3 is TGTGCCAGCAGTGTAGGGGGCGGAGAGTGGAACACTGAAGCTTTCCTT. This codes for CASSVGGGEWNTEAFL.

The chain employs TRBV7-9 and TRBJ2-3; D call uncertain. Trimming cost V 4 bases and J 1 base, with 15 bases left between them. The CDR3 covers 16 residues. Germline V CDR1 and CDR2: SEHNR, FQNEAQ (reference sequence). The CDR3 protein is CASSSPPGRRTDTQYF. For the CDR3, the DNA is TGTGCCAGCAGCTCCCCCCCGGGCAGACGCACAGATACGCAGTATTTT.

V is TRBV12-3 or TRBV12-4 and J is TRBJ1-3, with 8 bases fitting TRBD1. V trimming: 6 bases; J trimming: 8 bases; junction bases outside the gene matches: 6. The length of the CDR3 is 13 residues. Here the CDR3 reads CASRTGETDTIYF. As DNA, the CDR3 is TGTGCCAGCAGGACAGGGGAAACGGACACCATATATTTT.

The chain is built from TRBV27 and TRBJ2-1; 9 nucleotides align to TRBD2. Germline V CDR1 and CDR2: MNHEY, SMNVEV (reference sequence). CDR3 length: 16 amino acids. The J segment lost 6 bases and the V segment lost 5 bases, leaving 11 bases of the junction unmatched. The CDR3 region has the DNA TGTGCCAGCAGTCCCCCGGCGCGGGGGGGCCGCAATGAGCAGTTCTTC. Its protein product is CASSPPARGGRNEQFF.

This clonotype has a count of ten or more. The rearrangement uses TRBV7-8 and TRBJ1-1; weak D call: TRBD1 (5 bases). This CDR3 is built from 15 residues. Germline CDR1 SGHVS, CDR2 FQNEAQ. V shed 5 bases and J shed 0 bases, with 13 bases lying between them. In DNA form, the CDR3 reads TGTGCCAGCAGCGGAGGGGTTAATGTGAACACTGAAGCTTTCTTT. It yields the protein CASSGGVNVNTEAFF.

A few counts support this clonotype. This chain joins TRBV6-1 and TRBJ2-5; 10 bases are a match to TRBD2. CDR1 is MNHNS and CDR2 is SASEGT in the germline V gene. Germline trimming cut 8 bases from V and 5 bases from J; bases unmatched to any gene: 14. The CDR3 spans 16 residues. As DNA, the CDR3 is TGTGCCAGCTCCCTGAGAACTAGCGGGGTCTTCGAGACCCAGTACTTC. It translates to CASSLRTSGVFETQYF.

CDR3 bases: TGTGCCAGCAGTTACTCCGGGGGGCAGGGATTAGACGAGCAGTACTTC. This codes for CASSYSGGQGLDEQYF. The rearrangement joins TRBV6-5 to TRBJ2-7; TRBD2 is a possible D gene (7 bases). With 0 bases removed from V and 5 bases from J, the gap between germline ends came to 17 bases. The length of the CDR3 is 16 residues. CDR1 is MNHEY, CDR2 SVGAGI, per germline.

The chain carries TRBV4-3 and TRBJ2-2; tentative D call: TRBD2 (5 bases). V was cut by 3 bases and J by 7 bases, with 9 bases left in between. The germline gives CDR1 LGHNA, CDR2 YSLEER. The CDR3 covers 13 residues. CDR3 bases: TGCGCCAGCAGCCATCCGGGGATCGGGGAGCTGTTTTTT. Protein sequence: CASSHPGIGELFF.

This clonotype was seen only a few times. The CDR3 region is CASSPREGFSEQFF. The CDR3 DNA is TGTGCCAGCAGCCCCCGAGAGGGGTTTTCTGAGCAGTTCTTC. V usage is TRBV7-6 and J usage is TRBJ2-1, with D perhaps given as TRBD1 or TRBD2 (5 bases each). The CDR3 spans 14 residues. Germline V lookup: CDR1 SGHVS, CDR2 FNYEAQ. The germline V and J ends were trimmed by 5 bases and 9 bases, with 17 bases remaining between them.

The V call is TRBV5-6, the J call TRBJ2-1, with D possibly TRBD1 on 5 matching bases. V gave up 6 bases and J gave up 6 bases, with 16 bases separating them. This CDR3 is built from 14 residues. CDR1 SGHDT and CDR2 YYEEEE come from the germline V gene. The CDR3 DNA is TGTGCCAGCACTATTGGGTCCAGGGTCAATGAGCAGTTCTTC. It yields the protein CASTIGSRVNEQFF. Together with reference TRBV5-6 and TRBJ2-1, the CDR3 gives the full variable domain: DAGVTQSPTHLIKTRGQQVTLRCSPKSGHDTVSWYQQALGQGPQFIFQYYEEEERQRGNFPDRFSGHQFPNYSSELNVNALLLGDSALYLCASTIGSRVNEQFFGPGTRLTVL.

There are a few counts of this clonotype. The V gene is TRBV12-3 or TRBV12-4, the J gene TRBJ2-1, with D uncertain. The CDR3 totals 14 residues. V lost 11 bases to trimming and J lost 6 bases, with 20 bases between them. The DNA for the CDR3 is TGTGCCTCCTCGGGCCTCTGGCCTTTCAATGAGCAGTTCTTC. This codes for CASSGLWPFNEQFF.

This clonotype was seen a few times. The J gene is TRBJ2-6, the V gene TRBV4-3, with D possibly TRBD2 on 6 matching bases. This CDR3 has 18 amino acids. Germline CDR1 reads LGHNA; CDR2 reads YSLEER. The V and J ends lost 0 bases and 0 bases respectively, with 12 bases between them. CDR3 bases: TGCGCCAGCAGCCAAGAATTGGGGGGAGTCTCTGGGGCCAACGTCCTGACTTTC. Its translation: CASSQELGGVSGANVLTF.

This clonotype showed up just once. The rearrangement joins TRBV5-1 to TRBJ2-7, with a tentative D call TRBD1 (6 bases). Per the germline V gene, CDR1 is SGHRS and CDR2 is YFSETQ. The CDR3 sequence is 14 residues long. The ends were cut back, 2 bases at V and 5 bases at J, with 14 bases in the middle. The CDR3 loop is CASSLWTVFDEQYF. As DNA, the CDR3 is TGCGCCAGCAGCTTATGGACAGTCTTTGACGAGCAGTACTTC.

CDR3 coding DNA: TGCGCCAGCAGCTTGCCCTTAGGCGGCACTGAAGCTTTCTTT. This gives the protein CASSLPLGGTEAFF. The chain couples TRBV5-1 to TRBJ1-1; D is unresolved. The germline V gene encodes CDR1 SGHRS and CDR2 YFSETQ. The CDR3 consists of 14 residues. V was trimmed by 1 base and J by 4 bases, leaving 11 bases between them.

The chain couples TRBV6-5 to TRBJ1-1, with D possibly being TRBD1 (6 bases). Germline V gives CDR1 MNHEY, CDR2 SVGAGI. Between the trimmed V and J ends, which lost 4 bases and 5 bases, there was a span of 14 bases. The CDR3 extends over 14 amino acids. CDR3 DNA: TGTGCCAGCAGTTTGGGGGGGCCGAGGACTGAAGCTTTCTTT. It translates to CASSLGGPRTEAFF.

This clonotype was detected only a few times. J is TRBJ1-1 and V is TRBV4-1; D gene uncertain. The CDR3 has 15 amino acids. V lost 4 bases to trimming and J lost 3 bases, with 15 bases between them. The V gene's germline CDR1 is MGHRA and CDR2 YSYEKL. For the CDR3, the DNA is TGCGCCAGCAGCCCTCTCCCTAGGATGGACACTGAAGCTTTCTTT. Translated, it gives CASSPLPRMDTEAFF.